One and the same sample provided the 23 T cell receptor beta chains below, sequenced in a study of beta chain features in type 1 diabetes. The antigens of these receptors remain unknown. Of the isolated RNA, all was reverse transcribed, and so the sequenced material was expressed TCRB transcripts. Assay: immunoSEQ multiplex PCR; the TCRdb copy retains only in-frame clones and omits some. This table holds tens of thousands of clones, over 50% found once. Study results and limitations: There was a moderate but significant shortening of TCRB CDR3s in all four CD4+ subsets of Type 1 diabetes patients.

Sequenced: Tregs from blood. Receptors were obtained from a man aged 25-40 years with type 1 diabetes. Some clones in this sample may be carry-over from other donors' samples.

Only a few counts were recorded for this clone. The chain joins TRBV6-5 to TRBJ2-5; D might be TRBD2 (6 bases). In germline, CDR1 is MNHEY, CDR2 SVGAGI. This CDR3 region has 15 residues. V lost 6 bases, J lost 0 bases, and 14 bases lay in between. CDR3: CASSLDAGHQETQYF. In nucleotides, the CDR3 is TGTGCCAGCAGCCTGGACGCGGGGCACCAAGAGACCCAGTACTTC.

The rearrangement links TRBV15 to TRBJ1-2; TRBD1 agrees at 9 bases. The germline V gene encodes CDR1 LNHNV and CDR2 YYDKDF (reference sequence). This CDR3 contains 15 residues. The V gene end was trimmed by 1 base and the J gene end by 4 bases; junction bases not matched to a gene: 4. The CDR3 is CATSRAPGQGYGYTF. DNA of the CDR3: TGTGCCACCAGCAGAGCCCCGGGACAGGGCTATGGCTACACCTTC.

The count of this clone is one. This chain joins TRBV27 and TRBJ2-5; 7 nucleotides align to TRBD1. Looked up from germline, CDR1 is MNHEY and CDR2 is SMNVEV (reference sequence). J gave up 2 bases and V 6 bases, and 12 bases lay outside the gene matches. The CDR3 length is 16 residues. The CDR3 DNA reads as TGTGCCAGCAGACCGGGACAGCACCGTTTTCAAGAGACCCAGTACTTC. Residues: CASRPGQHRFQETQYF.

Concerning this clone itself: At one end, the junction sequence differs from germline, possibly due to a read error. The genes are TRBV5-1 and TRBJ2-2, with D perhaps TRBD2 (5 bases). CDR1 is SGHRS, CDR2 YFSETQ, per germline. This CDR3 is 13 amino acids long. The CDR3 coding sequence is TGCACCAGCAGCTCAGGACTCTCCGGGGAGCTGTTTTTT. Translating it yields CTSSSGLSGELFF.

The CDR3 is CAWNPGTNEKLFF. As DNA, the CDR3 is TGTGCCTGGAACCCGGGAACTAATGAAAAACTGTTTTTT. This sequence joins TRBV30 and TRBJ1-4, with D unclear. The V and J ends lost 4 bases and 1 base respectively, with 7 bases between them. There are 13 residues in the CDR3. Germline values: CDR1 GTSNPN, CDR2 SVGIG (reference sequence). Variable domain in full (rest from reference TRBV30 and TRBJ1-4): SQTIHQWPATLVQPVGSPLSLECTVEGTSNPNLYWYRQAAGRGLQLLFYSVGIGQISSEVPQNLSASRPQDRQFILSSKKLLLSDSGFYLCAWNPGTNEKLFFGSGTQLSVL.

This clone came up a few times. This rearrangement joins TRBV5-1 to TRBJ2-5; 8 bases agree with TRBD2. The V and J ends lost 0 bases and 4 bases, in that order; junction bases with no gene match: 5. The germline V gene encodes CDR1 SGHRS and CDR2 YFSETQ. The CDR3 contains 15 residues. Here the CDR3 DNA reads TGCGCCAGCAGCTTGGCGGGGGGGTCCGGAGAGACCCAGTACTTC. Protein: CASSLAGGSGETQYF.

The rearrangement uses TRBV7-2 and TRBJ2-3, with no clear D. CDR3 length: 14 amino acids. Germline assignment: CDR1 SGHTA and CDR2 FQGNSA. V lost 5 bases and J lost 6, with 15 bases in between. This chain's CDR3 is CASSLMVVSDTQYF. The CDR3 coding sequence is TGTGCCAGCAGCCTAATGGTTGTGTCGGATACGCAGTATTTT.

This chain uses TRBV7-9 with TRBJ1-2; weak D call: TRBD1 (5 bases). The germline V gene encodes CDR1 SEHNR and CDR2 FQNEAQ (reference sequence). This CDR3 is 12 amino acids long. CDR3 coding DNA: TGTGCGACGGAGGGGCCCTACTATGGCTACACCTTC. It codes for CATEGPYYGYTF.

The CDR3 DNA follows: TGTGCCAGCAGTGGGTGGAGCGGGGGTTACAATGAGCAGTTCTTC. Its translation: CASSGWSGGYNEQFF. The gene calls are TRBV2 and TRBJ2-1; 8 bases align to TRBD2. Trimming took 4 bases from V and 4 from J; bases not matched to a gene: 6. CDR3 size: 15 residues. CDR1 and CDR2 from the germline V gene are SNHLY and FYNNEI.

This clone appeared a few times. This chain joins TRBV2 and TRBJ2-3, with 7 bases identical to TRBD2. The CDR3 spans 15 residues. CDR1 and CDR2 (germline): SNHLY, FYNNEI. V was clipped by 8 bases and J by 5 bases; unmatched bases: 13. CDR3 in amino acids: CASVEGAGRGDTQYF. CDR3 in DNA: TGTGCCAGCGTCGAAGGAGCGGGGAGAGGAGATACGCAGTATTTT.

This clone appeared once. The chain has TRBV4-1 and TRBJ1-5, with D maybe TRBD1 (5 bases). The germline V gene encodes CDR1 MGHRA and CDR2 YSYEKL. V lost 4 bases and J lost 7, with 17 bases in between. The CDR3 has 15 residues. DNA of the CDR3: TGCGCCAGCAGCCCCGCCGGGGGTAGAAGGCAGCCCCAGCATTTT. It is translated as CASSPAGGRRQPQHF.

CDR3: CSAQGVETQYF. CDR3 nucleotides: TGCAGTGCTCAGGGGGTAGAGACCCAGTACTTC. V usage is TRBV20-1 and J usage is TRBJ2-5, with 7 bases that match TRBD1. The junction had 1 base not matched to a gene; V was cut back by 5 bases and J by 4 bases. The germline CDR1 and CDR2 sequences are DFQATT and SNEGSKA (reference sequence). The CDR3 has 11 amino acids.

The J gene is TRBJ2-1, the V gene TRBV6-1, with D possibly matching TRBD2 (5 bases). V was shortened by 5 bases and J by 8 bases, with 13 bases between the two germline ends. The CDR3 is 13 amino acids. Germline CDR1 and CDR2: MNHNS and SASEGT. DNA for the CDR3: TGTGCCAGCAGTTTACCTTCTAGCTATGAGCAGTTCTTC. Its protein product is CASSLPSSYEQFF.

J is TRBJ2-5 and V is TRBV5-1; 7 bases are shared with TRBD1. The tail of the sequence fits TRBJ2-7 better, so the J call may be wrong. Germline CDR1 and CDR2: SGHRS and YFSETQ. The CDR3 runs to 15 residues. The DNA of the CDR3 is TGCGCCAGCAGCCCCCGGGACAGCCTCTCCTACGAGCAGTACTTC. It translates to CASSPRDSLSYEQYF.

CDR3 region: CASSPPSVEQFF. CDR3 coding DNA: TGTGCCAGCAGTCCCCCGTCTGTTGAGCAGTTCTTC. The V gene is TRBV6-6, the J gene TRBJ2-1, with no clear D. This CDR3 has 12 residues. V was pared by 5 bases and J by 9 bases, with 11 bases between. Germline-derived CDR1 and CDR2 are MNHNY and SVGAGI (reference sequence).

J is TRBJ2-1 and V is TRBV7-2, with no clear D. This CDR3 region has 13 residues. V lost 2 bases to trimming and J lost 6 bases, with 8 bases between them. Germline-derived CDR1 and CDR2 are SGHTA and FQGNSA. The CDR3 bases are TGTGCCAGCAGCTTACGCAGTCTCAATGAGCAGTTCTTC. Translation: CASSLRSLNEQFF. Combining the CDR3 with reference TRBV7-2 and TRBJ2-1 gives the whole variable domain GAGVSQSPSNKVTEKGKDVELRCDPISGHTALYWYRQSLGQGLEFLIYFQGNSAPDKSGLPSDRFSAERTGGSVSTLTIQRTQQEDSAVYLCASSLRSLNEQFFGPGTRLTVL.

The chain joins TRBV28 to TRBJ1-4; tentatively, D is TRBD1 (6 bases). The CDR3 runs to 14 residues. The V gene lost 5 bases and the J gene lost 8 bases, with 15 bases spanning the gap. CDR1 MDHEN and CDR2 SYDVKM come from the germline V gene. CDR3 sequence reads: CASSTPTGTEKLFF. CDR3 nucleotides: TGTGCCAGCAGTACCCCAACAGGGACCGAAAAACTGTTTTTT.

The chain joins TRBV9 to TRBJ2-5; 14 bases are a match to TRBD2. J was trimmed by 4 bases and V by 0 bases; bases with no gene match: 5. The CDR3 extends over 17 amino acids. Per the germline V gene, CDR1 is SGDLS and CDR2 is YYNGEE. The chain's CDR3 is CASSVGLAGGRGETQYF. CDR3 coding DNA: TGTGCCAGCAGCGTAGGACTAGCGGGGGGGCGTGGAGAGACCCAGTACTTC.

The gene calls are TRBV18 and TRBJ1-1; D gene ambiguous. The CDR3 extends over 12 amino acids. V was pared by 4 bases and J by 6 bases, with 9 bases between. Germline V lookup: CDR1 KGHSH, CDR2 LQKENI. The CDR3 spells CASSLAGSEAFF. The CDR3 coding sequence is TGTGCCAGCTCACTCGCAGGCTCTGAAGCTTTCTTT. Full variable domain (outside the CDR3, taken from reference TRBV18 and TRBJ1-1): NAGVMQNPRHLVRRRGQEARLRCSPMKGHSHVYWYRQLPEEGLKFMVYLQKENIIDESGMPKERFSAEFPKEGPSILRIQQVVRGDSAAYFCASSLAGSEAFFGQGTRLTVV.

V is TRBV6-1 and J is TRBJ2-2, with D hard to call. Per the germline V gene, CDR1 is MNHNS and CDR2 is SASEGT. CDR3 size: 14 residues. V lost 4 bases and J 9 bases, leaving 15 bases between the germline ends. CDR3 loop: CASSGLDCHRELFF. The CDR3 nucleotides are TGTGCCAGCAGTGGCTTAGACTGCCACCGGGAGCTGTTTTTT.

CDR3 region: CASSLGGPGKNIQYF. CDR3 bases: TGTGCCAGCAGCTTGGGGGGGCCGGGCAAAAACATTCAGTACTTC. The V and J genes are TRBV5-4 and TRBJ2-4, with a tentative D call TRBD1 (6 bases). Trimming stripped 0 bases from V and 3 bases from J, with 10 bases between. The CDR3 is 15 residues long. From germline, CDR1 is SGHNT and CDR2 YYREEE (reference sequence).

The V call is TRBV19, the J call TRBJ1-2, with 7 bases that match TRBD1. Germline V CDR1 and CDR2: LNHDA, SQIVND (reference sequence). This CDR3 spans 13 amino acids. V gave up 4 bases and J gave up 8 bases; unmatched junction bases: 7. The CDR3 coding sequence is TGTGCCAGTAGTAGACGGGACAGCTGGGGCTACACCTTC. Translation gives CASSRRDSWGYTF.

This clone was seen only once. The chain carries TRBV11-3 and TRBJ2-3; D gene ambiguous. This CDR3 is built from 13 residues. Germline V CDR1 and CDR2: SGHNT, YENEEA. Trimming took off 5 bases at V and 8 bases at J, with 14 bases between the two ends. Here the CDR3 DNA reads TGTGCCAGCAGCGAACGAACCTCGGGTACGCAGTATTTT. Translating gives CASSERTSGTQYF. The variable domain in full, completed from reference TRBV11-3 and TRBJ2-3, reads EAGVVQSPRYKIIEKKQPVAFWCNPISGHNTLYWYLQNLGQGPELLIRYENEEAVDDSQLPKDRFSAERLKGVDSTLKIQPAELGDSAVYLCASSERTSGTQYFGPGTRLTVL.